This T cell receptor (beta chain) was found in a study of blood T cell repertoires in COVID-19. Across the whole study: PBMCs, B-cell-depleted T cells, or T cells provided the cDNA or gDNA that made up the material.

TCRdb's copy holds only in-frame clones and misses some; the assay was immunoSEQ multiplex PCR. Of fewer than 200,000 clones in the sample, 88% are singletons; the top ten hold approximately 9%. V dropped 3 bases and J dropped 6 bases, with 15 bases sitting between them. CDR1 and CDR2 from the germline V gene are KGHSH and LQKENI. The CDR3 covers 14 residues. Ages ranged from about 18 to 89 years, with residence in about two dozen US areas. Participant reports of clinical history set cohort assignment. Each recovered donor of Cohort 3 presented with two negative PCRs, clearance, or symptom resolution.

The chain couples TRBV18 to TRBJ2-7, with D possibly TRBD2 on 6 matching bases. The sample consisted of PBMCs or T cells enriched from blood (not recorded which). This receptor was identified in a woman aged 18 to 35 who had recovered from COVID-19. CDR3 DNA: TGTGCCAGCTCACCGTCTAGTCTCGGGGGCGAGCAGTACTTC. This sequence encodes CASSPSSLGGEQYF. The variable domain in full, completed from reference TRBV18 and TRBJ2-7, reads NAGVMQNPRHLVRRRGQEARLRCSPMKGHSHVYWYRQLPEEGLKFMVYLQKENIIDESGMPKERFSAEFPKEGPSILRIQQVVRGDSAAYFCASSPSSLGGEQYFGPGTRLTVT.